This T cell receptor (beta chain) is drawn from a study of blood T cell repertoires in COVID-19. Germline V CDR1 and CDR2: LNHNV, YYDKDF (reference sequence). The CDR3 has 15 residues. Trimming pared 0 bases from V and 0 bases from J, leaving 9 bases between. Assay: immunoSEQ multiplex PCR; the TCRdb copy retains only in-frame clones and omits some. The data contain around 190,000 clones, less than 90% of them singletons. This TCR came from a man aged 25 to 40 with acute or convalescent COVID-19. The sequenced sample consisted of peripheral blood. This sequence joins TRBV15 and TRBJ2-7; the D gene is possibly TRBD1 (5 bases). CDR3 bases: TGTGCCACCAGCAGAGACAGGGTGAGCTCCTACGAGCAGTACTTC. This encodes CATSRDRVSSYEQYF.